This T cell receptor beta chain was identified during a study of technical replicates of blood from a few donors. Germline V lookup: CDR1 GTSNPN, CDR2 SVGIG (reference sequence). V shed 4 bases, J shed 10 bases, and the junction held 6 bases outside the gene matches. The CDR3 has 12 residues. Sequencing used immunoSEQ multiplex PCR; TCRdb keeps in-frame clones, though not all of them. Seen here are roughly 56,000 clones, approximately 87% observed once, and the top ten hold roughly 4.8%. This clonotype originated in a human donor in good health. Some clones in this sample may be carry-over from other donors' samples. The sequenced sample was PBMCs. The V and J genes are TRBV30 and TRBJ1-4; 7 bases are shared with TRBD1. The CDR3 DNA reads TGTGCCTGGATTGAGGGGGCCGGAAAACTGTTTTTT. This encodes CAWIEGAGKLFF.